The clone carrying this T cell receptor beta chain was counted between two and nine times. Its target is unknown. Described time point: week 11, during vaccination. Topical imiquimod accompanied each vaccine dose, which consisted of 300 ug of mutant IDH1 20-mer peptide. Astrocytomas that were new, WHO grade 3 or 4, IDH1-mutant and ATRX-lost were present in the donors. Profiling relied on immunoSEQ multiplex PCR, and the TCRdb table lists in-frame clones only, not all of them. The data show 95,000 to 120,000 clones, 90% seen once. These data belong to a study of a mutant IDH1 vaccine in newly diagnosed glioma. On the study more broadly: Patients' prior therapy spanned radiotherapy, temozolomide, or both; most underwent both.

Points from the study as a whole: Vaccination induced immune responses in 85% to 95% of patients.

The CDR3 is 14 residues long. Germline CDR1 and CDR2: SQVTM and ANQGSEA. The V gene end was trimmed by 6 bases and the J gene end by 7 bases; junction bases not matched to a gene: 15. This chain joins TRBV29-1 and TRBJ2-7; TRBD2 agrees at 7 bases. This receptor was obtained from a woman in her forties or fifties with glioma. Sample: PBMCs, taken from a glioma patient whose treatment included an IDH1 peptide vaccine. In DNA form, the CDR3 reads TGCAGCGTGCCGGTAGCGGGCCCCTCAAGGGAGCAGTACTTC. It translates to CSVPVAGPSREQYF.